The clone carrying this T cell receptor (beta chain) was seen only a few times. Its antigen is undetermined. With 2 bases clipped from V and 3 bases from J, the junction kept 7 bases outside the gene matches. The CDR3 contains 15 residues. Germline V gene data show CDR1 as SGHRS and CDR2 as YFSETQ. The source of the sample is a study of cytomegalovirus exposure and HLA in healthy donors. The PCR ran on 60 Vbeta and 13 Jbeta primers. Sequencing used immunoSEQ multiplex PCR; TCRdb keeps in-frame clones, though not all of them. The table lists some 98,000 clones, around 80% of them singletons. Study results and caveats: Analysis was carried out at a later point, and it linked a missense DCLRE1C variant to TCR beta V- and J-gene trimming.

The chain joins TRBV5-1 to TRBJ1-2, with 7 positions matching TRBD1. Input material: PBMCs. This TCR came from a man aged 18 to 30 in good health and CMV-seropositive. The CDR3 DNA reads TGCGCCAGCAGCTTAGGAGACAGGGCGGACTATGGCTACACCTTC. It specifies CASSLGDRADYGYTF.